This T cell receptor (beta chain) was sequenced in a study of control samples from healthy donors and cancer patients. TCRdb keeps only in-frame clones here, not all; method: immunoSEQ multiplex PCR. This sample has 200,000 or so clones, with about 95% found just once. V was pared by 2 bases and J by 12 bases, with 14 bases between. The CDR3 has 12 residues. Germline-derived CDR1 and CDR2 are MNHEY and SVGEGT. V is TRBV6-2 or TRBV6-3 and J is TRBJ2-7; no reliable D call. The receptor was isolated from a man aged 50-60 years in good health. Sequenced: blood. CDR3 loop: CASSYSVTRLYV. Written as DNA, the CDR3 is TGTGCCAGCAGTTACAGTGTCACACGGCTGTACGTC.